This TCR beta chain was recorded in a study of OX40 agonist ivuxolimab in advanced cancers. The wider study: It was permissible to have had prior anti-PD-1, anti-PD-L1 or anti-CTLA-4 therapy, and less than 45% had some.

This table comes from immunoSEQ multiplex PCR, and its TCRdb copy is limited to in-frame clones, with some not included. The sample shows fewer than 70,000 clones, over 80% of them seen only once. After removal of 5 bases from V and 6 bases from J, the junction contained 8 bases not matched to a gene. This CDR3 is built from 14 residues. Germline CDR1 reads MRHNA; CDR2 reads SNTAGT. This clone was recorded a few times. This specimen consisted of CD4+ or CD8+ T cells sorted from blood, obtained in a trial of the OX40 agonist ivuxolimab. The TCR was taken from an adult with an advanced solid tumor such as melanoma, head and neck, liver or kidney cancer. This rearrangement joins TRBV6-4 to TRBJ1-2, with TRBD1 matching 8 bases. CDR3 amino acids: CASSQTGGSDGYTF. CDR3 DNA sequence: TGTGCCAGCAGTCAAACAGGGGGAAGCGATGGCTACACCTTC.